A selection of T cell receptor beta chains follows, all from one sample in a study of response to subunit inactivated influenza vaccine. TCRdb re-called the RT-PCR reads with MiXCR, one entry per CDR3 protein. The table records 300,000 to 350,000 distinct CDR3 sequences, 20% to 25% of them present only once. The starting material was PBMCs from blood, obtained 21 months after vaccination. These receptors were obtained from a man aged 50 to 69 who received an inactivated influenza vaccine. The CDR3 runs from the conserved cysteine through the conserved F or W. D genes are given only for firm matches. Size values are once, few and many counts, or a class for expanded clones, and some rows have none.

D gene,V gene,clone size,J gene,CDR3 protein,CDR3 DNA
TRBD2,TRBV6-2/TRBV6-3,few,TRBJ2-7,CASTSPLAGVTNEQYF,TGTGCCAGCACCTCCCCCTTAGCGGGAGTAACAAACGAGCAGTACTTC
.,TRBV7-9,few,TRBJ1-6,CASSLTQGGGSPLHF,TGTGCCAGCAGCCTAACTCAGGGAGGAGGTTCACCCCTCCACTTT
TRBD1,TRBV20-1,.,TRBJ1-5,CSAKQGFQPQHF,TGCAGTGCTAAACAGGGGTTTCAGCCCCAGCATTTT
.,TRBV7-2,few,TRBJ1-2,CASTAPGDYGYTF,TGTGCCAGCACCGCTCCGGGAGACTATGGCTACACCTTC
.,TRBV3-1,.,TRBJ2-5,CASSQGRSSQETQYF,TGTGCCAGCAGCCAAGGGAGAAGTTCCCAAGAGACCCAGTACTTC
.,TRBV27,.,TRBJ1-4,CASRGAGRVGEKLFF,TGTGCCAGCAGGGGGGCCGGCAGGGTTGGCGAAAAACTGTTTTTT
.,TRBV14,many,TRBJ1-1,CASSFWSGTEAFF,TGTGCCAGCAGCTTCTGGTCGGGCACTGAAGCTTTCTTT
.,TRBV3-1,.,TRBJ2-7,CASSQGLAPFYEQYF,TGTGCCAGCAGCCAGGGTCTAGCGCCCTTCTACGAGCAGTACTTC
.,TRBV7-9,few,TRBJ2-7,CASSLPQLNEQYF,TGTGCCAGCAGCTTACCCCAATTGAACGAGCAGTACTTC
.,TRBV15,.,TRBJ2-7,CATSREGYEQYF,TGTGCCACCAGCAGAGAGGGCTACGAGCAGTACTTC
TRBD1,TRBV19,few,TRBJ1-2,CASLSQGAYGYTF,TGTGCCAGTCTTTCCCAGGGGGCATACGGCTACACCTTC
TRBD2,TRBV7-2,.,TRBJ2-2,CASSREGNTGELFF,TGTGCCAGCAGCCGGGAGGGGAACACCGGGGAGCTGTTTTTT
.,TRBV29-1,few,TRBJ1-2,CSVGDRIYTF,TGCAGCGTGGGAGACAGGATTTACACCTTC
.,TRBV5-1,few,TRBJ1-5,CASRPEGYSNQPQHF,TGCGCCAGCCGCCCCGAGGGCTATAGCAATCAGCCCCAGCATTTT
.,TRBV25-1,few,TRBJ1-1,CASGSLNTEAFF,TGTGCCAGCGGGTCATTGAACACTGAAGCTTTCTTT
.,TRBV2,many,TRBJ1-1,CASSEAGLIMNTEAFF,TGTGCCAGCAGTGAAGCCGGGCTGATCATGAACACTGAAGCTTTCTTT
TRBD2,TRBV5-6,.,TRBJ2-3,CASSFLAAFSTDTQYF,TGTGCCAGCAGCTTTCTAGCGGCCTTTAGCACAGATACGCAGTATTTT
.,TRBV9,many,TRBJ1-5,CASSVDSGLANQPQHF,TGTGCCAGCAGCGTAGATTCAGGCCTGGCCAATCAGCCCCAGCATTTT
TRBD2,TRBV3-1,few,TRBJ2-2,CASSRTSGLNTGELFF,TGTGCCAGCAGTAGGACTAGCGGGTTGAACACCGGGGAGCTGTTTTTT
TRBD1,TRBV20-1,.,TRBJ2-3,CSARDIQGSDTQYF,TGCAGTGCTAGAGATATACAGGGGTCGGATACGCAGTATTTT
TRBD1,TRBV12-3/TRBV12-4,few,TRBJ2-4,CASSPHRTGGAGNIQYF,TGTGCCAGCAGTCCCCATCGGACAGGGGGCGCGGGAAACATTCAGTACTTC
TRBD2,TRBV28,.,TRBJ2-7,CASTTSSTYEQYF,TGTGCCAGCACGACTAGCAGTACCTACGAGCAGTACTTC
.,TRBV20-1,.,TRBJ2-3,CSASPRTDTQYF,TGCAGTGCCAGCCCAAGAACAGATACGCAGTATTTT
TRBD1,TRBV7-9,few,TRBJ1-5,CASSSSFDRGSNQPQHF,TGTGCCAGCAGCTCTAGCTTCGACAGGGGCAGCAATCAGCCCCAGCATTTT